These 21 T cell receptor beta chains were all obtained from the same sample, sequenced in a study of shared clonotypes between healthy human individuals. The repertoire was sequenced with immunoSEQ multiplex PCR; TCRdb's copy has only in-frame clones and lacks some. The top ten hold more than 0.1% of the sample, which has over 2 million clones, 85% to 95% seen once. Sample: naive CD4+ T cells sorted from blood. As for subset: CD45RA+ positively selected. The origin of the receptors is a young man in good health.

The rearrangement joins TRBV7-2 to TRBJ1-2; D is uncertain. CDR1 and CDR2 from the germline V gene are SGHTA and FQGNSA. Trimming pared 4 bases from V and 4 bases from J, leaving 10 bases between. The CDR3 length is 13 residues. DNA for the CDR3: TGTGCCAGCAGCTCCTTCGATATCTATGGCTACACCTTC. Protein sequence: CASSSFDIYGYTF.

This chain uses TRBV5-1 with TRBJ1-3; D unclear. The CDR3 spans 15 residues. CDR1 is SGHRS, CDR2 YFSETQ, per germline. Trimming cost V 0 bases and J 0 bases, with 7 bases left between them. CDR3 sequence (DNA): TGCGCCAGCAGCTTGGACAAGGGCTCTGGAAACACCATATATTTT. Translated: CASSLDKGSGNTIYF. Together with reference TRBV5-1 and TRBJ1-3, the CDR3 gives the full variable domain: KAGVTQTPRYLIKTRGQQVTLSCSPISGHRSVSWYQQTPGQGLQFLFEYFSETQRNKGNFPGRFSGRQFSNSRSEMNVSTLELGDSALYLCASSLDKGSGNTIYFGEGSWLTVV.

This clone was observed a single time. V and J are TRBV25-1 and TRBJ2-7, with 9 bases aligning to TRBD1. V lost 2 bases to trimming and J lost 0 bases; unmatched junction nucleotides: 5. CDR1 MGHDK and CDR2 SYGVNS come from the germline V gene. The CDR3 runs to 16 residues. CDR3 region: CASSEGTGIGSYEQYF. In DNA form, the CDR3 reads TGTGCCAGCAGTGAAGGGACAGGGATAGGCTCCTACGAGCAGTACTTC.

The chain employs TRBV6-6 and TRBJ1-6, with D unresolved. The CDR3 is 15 amino acids. V was pared by 6 bases and J by 6 bases, with 15 bases between. The V gene's germline CDR1 is MNHNY and CDR2 SVGAGI (reference sequence). The CDR3 DNA follows: TGTGCCAGCAGGGGAGGCAGGTCGGCTAATTCACCCCTCCACTTT. Translated, it gives CASRGGRSANSPLHF.

The chain couples TRBV28 to TRBJ2-7; possibly TRBD1 or TRBD2 for D (5 bases each). V lost 4 bases and J 6 bases, leaving 19 bases between the germline ends. The CDR3 runs 15 residues. Germline V CDR1 and CDR2: MDHEN, SYDVKM. This CDR3 is CASSSAGDPLAEQYF. In nucleotides, the CDR3 is TGTGCCAGCAGTTCCGCCGGGGACCCCCTTGCCGAGCAGTACTTC.

The chain employs TRBV7-6 and TRBJ2-7; D perhaps matches TRBD1 (6 bases). The CDR3 is made up of 15 amino acids. Per germline, CDR1 SGHVS and CDR2 FNYEAQ. The germline V and J ends were trimmed by 2 bases and 3 bases, with 14 bases remaining between them. Written as DNA, the CDR3 is TGTGCCAGCAGCTTAAATAGGGTACAGGGCTACGAGCAGTACTTC. Translating it yields CASSLNRVQGYEQYF.

This chain links TRBV2 with TRBJ2-7, with D tentatively TRBD1 (6 bases). The length of the CDR3 is 14 residues. V lost 7 bases, J lost 5 bases, and 18 bases lay in between. CDR1 is SNHLY, CDR2 FYNNEI, per germline. The CDR3 protein is CASKVESGADEQYF. The DNA for the CDR3 is TGTGCCAGCAAGGTAGAATCAGGGGCCGACGAGCAGTACTTC.

The V gene is TRBV7-2, the J gene TRBJ1-6; maybe TRBD1 (5 bases). CDR1 SGHTA and CDR2 FQGNSA come from the germline V gene. V dropped 0 bases and J dropped 6 bases, with 12 bases sitting between them. The CDR3 is made up of 16 amino acids. This chain's CDR3 is CASSLAGRTLNSPLHF. CDR3 coding DNA: TGTGCCAGCAGCTTAGCGGGACGAACCCTTAATTCACCCCTCCACTTT.

This clone was detected only once. The V and J genes are TRBV18 and TRBJ1-2; TRBD1 matches 7 bases. The CDR3 totals 15 residues. From germline, CDR1 is KGHSH and CDR2 LQKENI. V was clipped by 1 base and J by 3 bases; unmatched bases: 5. CDR3 loop: CASSPQRQGDYGYTF. The CDR3 DNA sequence: TGTGCCAGCTCACCACAACGACAGGGAGACTATGGCTACACCTTC.

The chain couples TRBV2 to TRBJ1-1, with D perhaps TRBD1 (6 bases). This CDR3 comprises 14 residues. The germline gives CDR1 SNHLY, CDR2 FYNNEI. Deletions cut 6 bases from V and 0 bases from J, with 11 bases between. This chain's CDR3 is CASSVQGVNTEAFF. For the CDR3, the DNA is TGTGCCAGCAGCGTACAGGGAGTGAACACTGAAGCTTTCTTT.

This clone was picked up one time. This could be a read error, since a much larger clone is one nucleotide away. The chain uses TRBV10-3 and TRBJ2-5; no definite D call. Germline CDR1 is ENHRY and CDR2 is SYGVKD. The CDR3 runs to 11 residues. Trimming removed 6 bases at V and 5 bases at J, with 7 bases between. In DNA form, the CDR3 reads TGTGCCATCAGGGAGAGGGAGACCCAGTACTTC. Amino acid sequence: CAIRERETQYF.

The chain joins TRBV25-1 to TRBJ1-5; possible D gene TRBD1, 6 bases. Trimming pared 2 bases from V and 7 bases from J, leaving 12 bases between. Germline V gene sequence: CDR1 MGHDK, CDR2 SYGVNS. The CDR3 loop spans 14 amino acids. DNA of the CDR3: TGTGCCAGCAGTGAACTGGGGGGCAGGCAGCCCCAGCATTTT. It encodes CASSELGGRQPQHF.

The rearrangement uses TRBV28 and TRBJ1-1; the match to TRBD1 covers 8 bases. The CDR3 sequence is 13 residues long. With V trimmed by 2 bases and J by 7 bases, 3 bases remained unmatched. Germline V CDR1 and CDR2: MDHEN, SYDVKM. CDR3: CASSLETGVEAFF. As DNA, the CDR3 is TGTGCCAGCAGTTTAGAGACAGGGGTTGAAGCTTTCTTT.

This chain joins TRBV27 and TRBJ2-5; TRBD2 matches 12 bases. The CDR3 runs to 18 residues. V shed 3 bases and J 5 bases; nucleotides not matched to a gene: 13. Germline assignment: CDR1 MNHEY and CDR2 SMNVEV (reference sequence). CDR3 protein: CASSLRLAGANTKETQYF. The CDR3 coding sequence is TGTGCCAGCAGTTTGCGACTAGCGGGAGCGAACACTAAGGAGACCCAGTACTTC.

The chain couples TRBV5-4 to TRBJ2-7, with D maybe TRBD2 (6 bases). V dropped 5 bases and J dropped 4 bases, with 13 bases sitting between them. Germline CDR1 SGHNT, CDR2 YYREEE (reference sequence). The CDR3 is 13 amino acids. The CDR3 nucleotides are TGTGCCAGCAGGAGAGCGGGTCTTTACGAGCAGTACTTC. Amino acids: CASRRAGLYEQYF.

Only one count was recorded for this clone. V and J are TRBV19 and TRBJ2-3; D may be TRBD1 or TRBD2 (6 bases each). V was trimmed by 4 bases and J by 6 bases, leaving 11 bases between them. Germline CDR1 is LNHDA and CDR2 is SQIVND (reference sequence). This CDR3 has 13 residues. The CDR3 nucleotides are TGTGCCAGTAGTACGGGGGCGCGGGATACGCAGTATTTT. It is translated as CASSTGARDTQYF.

The rearrangement uses TRBV5-4 and TRBJ2-7, with a tentative D call TRBD2 (5 bases). The CDR3 spans 14 residues. Per the germline V gene, CDR1 is SGHNT and CDR2 is YYREEE (reference sequence). V was trimmed by 3 bases and J by 0 bases, leaving 10 bases between them. CDR3 nucleotides: TGTGCCAGCAGCTCCCCGACTAACTCCTACGAGCAGTACTTC. Protein sequence: CASSSPTNSYEQYF. Variable domain in full (rest from reference TRBV5-4 and TRBJ2-7): ETGVTQSPTHLIKTRGQQVTLRCSSQSGHNTVSWYQQALGQGPQFIFQYYREEENGRGNFPPRFSGLQFPNYSSELNVNALELDDSALYLCASSSPTNSYEQYFGPGTRLTVT.

The chain recombines TRBV30 with TRBJ2-2; D call uncertain. The CDR3 loop spans 13 amino acids. Germline CDR1 is GTSNPN and CDR2 is SVGIG (reference sequence). V was shortened by 0 bases and J by 6 bases, with 8 bases between the two germline ends. DNA for the CDR3: TGTGCCTGGAGTGTCGGTTCAGCCGGGGAGCTGTTTTTT. Amino acid sequence: CAWSVGSAGELFF.

The V gene is TRBV7-6, the J gene TRBJ2-5; D may be TRBD1 (6 bases). The CDR3 has 14 amino acids. Germline CDR1 and CDR2: SGHVS and FNYEAQ. V was trimmed by 2 bases and J by 5 bases, leaving 12 bases between them. CDR3 amino acids: CASSLLTGMETQYF. CDR3 sequence (DNA): TGTGCCAGCAGCTTACTCACAGGGATGGAGACCCAGTACTTC.

Remarks on this clone: The sample has other DNA sequences that encode this CDR3 too. The chain combines TRBV30 with TRBJ2-2; 7 bases match TRBD1. This CDR3 is built from 14 residues. V gave up 3 bases and J gave up 4 bases; unmatched junction bases: 5. Germline CDR1 and CDR2: GTSNPN and SVGIG (reference sequence). This chain's CDR3 is CAWRTGKGTGELFF. CDR3 coding DNA: TGTGCCTGGAGGACAGGGAAAGGCACCGGGGAGCTGTTTTTT.

Turning to this clone: Additional DNA sequences in this sample encode the identical CDR3. The J gene is TRBJ2-5, the V gene TRBV18; the D call may be TRBD1 or TRBD2 (5 bases each). CDR1 is KGHSH, CDR2 LQKENI, per germline. The CDR3 consists of 13 residues. Trimming left V 3 bases short and J 5 bases short, with 10 bases between. This CDR3 reads CASSPGTEETQYF. CDR3 DNA: TGTGCCAGCTCACCGGGGACGGAGGAGACCCAGTACTTC. Combining the CDR3 with reference TRBV18 and TRBJ2-5 gives the whole variable domain NAGVMQNPRHLVRRRGQEARLRCSPMKGHSHVYWYRQLPEEGLKFMVYLQKENIIDESGMPKERFSAEFPKEGPSILRIQQVVRGDSAAYFCASSPGTEETQYFGPGTRLLVL.